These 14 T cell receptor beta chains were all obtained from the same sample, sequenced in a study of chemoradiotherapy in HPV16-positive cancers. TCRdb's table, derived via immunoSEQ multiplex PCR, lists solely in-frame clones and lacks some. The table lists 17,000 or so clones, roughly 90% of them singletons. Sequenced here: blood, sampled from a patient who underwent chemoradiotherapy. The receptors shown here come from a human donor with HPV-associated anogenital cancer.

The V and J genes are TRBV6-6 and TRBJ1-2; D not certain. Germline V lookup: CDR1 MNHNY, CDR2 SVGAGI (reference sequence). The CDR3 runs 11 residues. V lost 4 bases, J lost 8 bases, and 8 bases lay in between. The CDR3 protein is CASSSLFGYTF. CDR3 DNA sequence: TGTGCCAGCAGTTCCTTATTCGGCTACACCTTC.

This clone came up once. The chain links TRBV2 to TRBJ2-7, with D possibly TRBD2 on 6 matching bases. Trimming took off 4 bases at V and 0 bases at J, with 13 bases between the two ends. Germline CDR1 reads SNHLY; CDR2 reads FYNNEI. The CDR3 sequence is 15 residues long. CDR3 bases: TGTGCCAGCAGTGCGGGACTCGTGAGCTCCTACGAGCAGTACTTC. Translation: CASSAGLVSSYEQYF.

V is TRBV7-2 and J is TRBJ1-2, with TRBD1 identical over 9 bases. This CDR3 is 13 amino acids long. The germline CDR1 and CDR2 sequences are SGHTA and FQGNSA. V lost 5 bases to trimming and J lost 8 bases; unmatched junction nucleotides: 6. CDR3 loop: CASSRQGEGGYTF. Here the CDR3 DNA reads TGTGCCAGCAGCCGACAGGGGGAGGGGGGCTACACCTTC.

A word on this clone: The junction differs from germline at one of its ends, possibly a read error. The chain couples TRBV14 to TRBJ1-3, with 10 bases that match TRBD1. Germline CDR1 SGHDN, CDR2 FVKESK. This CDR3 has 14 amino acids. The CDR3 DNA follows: TGTGCCAGCAGCCGACAGGGGGCTGGATACACCATATATTTT. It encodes CASSRQGAGYTIYF.

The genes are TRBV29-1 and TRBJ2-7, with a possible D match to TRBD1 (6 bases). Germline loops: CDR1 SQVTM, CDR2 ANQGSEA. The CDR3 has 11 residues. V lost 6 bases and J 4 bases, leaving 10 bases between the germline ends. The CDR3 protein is CSVLQGYEQYV. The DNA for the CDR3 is TGCAGCGTCCTACAGGGTTACGAGCAGTACGTC.

The CDR3 loop reads CSVKTGEVYTF. CDR3 DNA sequence: TGCAGCGTCAAGACAGGGGAGGTCTACACCTTC. The chain is built from TRBV29-1 and TRBJ1-2, with 8 bases lining up with TRBD1. Germline CDR1 and CDR2: SQVTM and ANQGSEA. V shed 6 bases and J 10 bases; nucleotides not matched to a gene: 7. The CDR3 spans 11 residues.

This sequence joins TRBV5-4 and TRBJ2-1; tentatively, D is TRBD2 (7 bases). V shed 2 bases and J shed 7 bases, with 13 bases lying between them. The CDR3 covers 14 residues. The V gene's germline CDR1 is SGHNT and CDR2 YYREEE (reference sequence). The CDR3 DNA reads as TGTGCCAGCAGCTTTGGGGGGGGCTCAAATGAGCAGTTCTTC. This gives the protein CASSFGGGSNEQFF.

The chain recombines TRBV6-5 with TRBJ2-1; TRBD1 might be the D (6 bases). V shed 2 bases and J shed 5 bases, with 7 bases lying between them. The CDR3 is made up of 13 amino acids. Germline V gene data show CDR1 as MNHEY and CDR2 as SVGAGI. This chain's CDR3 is CASSYRDNNEQFF. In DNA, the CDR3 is TGTGCCAGCAGTTACCGGGACAACAATGAGCAGTTCTTC.

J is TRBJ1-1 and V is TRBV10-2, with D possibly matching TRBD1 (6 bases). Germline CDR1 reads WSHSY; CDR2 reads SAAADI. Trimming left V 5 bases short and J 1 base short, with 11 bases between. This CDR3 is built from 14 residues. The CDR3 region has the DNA TGCGCCAGCAGTTCCGGGACACCGAACACTGAAGCTTTCTTT. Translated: CASSSGTPNTEAFF.

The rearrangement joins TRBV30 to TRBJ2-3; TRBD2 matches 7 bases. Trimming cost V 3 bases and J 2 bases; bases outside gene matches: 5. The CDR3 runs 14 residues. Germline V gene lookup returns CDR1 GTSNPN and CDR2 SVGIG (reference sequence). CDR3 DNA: TGTGCCTGGAGCGGACTAGAGAACACAGATACGCAGTATTTT. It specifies CAWSGLENTDTQYF.

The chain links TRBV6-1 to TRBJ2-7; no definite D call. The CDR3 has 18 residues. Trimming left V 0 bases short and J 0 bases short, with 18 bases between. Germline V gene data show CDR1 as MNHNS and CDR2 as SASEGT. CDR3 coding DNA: TGTGCCAGCAGTGAAGCGCTCAAGGTTTCTTTTAGCTCCTACGAGCAGTACGTC. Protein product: CASSEALKVSFSSYEQYV.

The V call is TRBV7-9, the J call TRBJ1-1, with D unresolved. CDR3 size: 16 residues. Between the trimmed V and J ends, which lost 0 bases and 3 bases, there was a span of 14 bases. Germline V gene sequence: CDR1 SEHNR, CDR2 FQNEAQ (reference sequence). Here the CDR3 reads CASSLAIGPVDTEAFF. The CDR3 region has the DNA TGTGCCAGCAGCTTAGCTATAGGTCCAGTGGACACTGAAGCTTTCTTT.

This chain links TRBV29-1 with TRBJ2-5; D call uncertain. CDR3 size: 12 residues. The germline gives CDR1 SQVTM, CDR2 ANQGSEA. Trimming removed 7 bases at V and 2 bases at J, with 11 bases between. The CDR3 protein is CSALGIQETQYF. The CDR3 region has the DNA TGCAGCGCCCTTGGGATACAAGAGACCCAGTACTTC.

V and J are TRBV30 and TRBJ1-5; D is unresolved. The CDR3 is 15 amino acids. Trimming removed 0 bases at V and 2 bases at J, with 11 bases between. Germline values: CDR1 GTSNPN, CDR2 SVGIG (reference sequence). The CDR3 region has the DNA TGTGCCTGGAGTGTACGGGGAAGGGGCAATCAGCCCCAGCATTTT. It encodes CAWSVRGRGNQPQHF.